This record covers a single T cell receptor (beta chain). Its antigen is undetermined. In germline, CDR1 is LGHNA, CDR2 YSLEER. There are 16 residues in the CDR3. The V segment lost 0 bases and the J segment 5 bases; nucleotides outside the gene matches: 5. These data originate in a study of tumor-infiltrating lymphocytes in localized non-small cell lung cancer. Clones were read by immunoSEQ multiplex PCR, and TCRdb kept only the in-frame ones, dropping some. The data contain under 35,000 clones, 70% to 90% of them singletons. Study-level results: No link was found between tumor T-cell fraction and recurrence-free survival. TCRbeta sequencing showed higher T cell infiltration in tumors than uninvolved lung. Only some patients had TCR sequencing, depending on available tissue.

The TCR originated in a human donor with non-small cell lung cancer. This chain connects TRBV4-3 to TRBJ2-2, with 8 bases fitting TRBD2. Input material: lung tumor tissue. CDR3 nucleotides: TGCGCCAGCAGCCAAGAGACCCCGGGGGGGACCGGGGAGCTGTTTTTT. It translates to CASSQETPGGTGELFF.